The 6 T cell receptor beta chains presented below share a single source sample, sequenced in a study of identical twins. TCRdb redid the calling of the 5' RACE reads with MiXCR, one entry per CDR3 protein. The sample shows about 530,000 distinct CDR3 sequences, 20% to 25% of them seen only once. This sample was also put to use in a study of yellow fever vaccine responses in identical twins.

The sample comprised CD4+ T cells sorted from blood. The receptors were gathered from a woman aged 18-29 years in good health.

The chain carries TRBV7-2 and TRBJ1-5; perhaps TRBD1 as D (6 bases). The CDR3 runs to 15 residues. Germline values: CDR1 SGHTA, CDR2 FQGNSA. Between the trimmed V and J ends, which lost 5 bases and 7 bases, there was a span of 18 bases. The CDR3 reads CASSEGSGAVQPQHF. The CDR3 DNA is TGTGCCAGCAGCGAGGGATCGGGGGCGGTGCAGCCCCAGCATTTT.

The sample holds many counts of this clonotype. This chain joins TRBV5-1 and TRBJ1-5; 12 nucleotides align to TRBD1. The J segment lost 4 bases and the V segment lost 5 bases, leaving 4 bases of the junction unmatched. This CDR3 is 15 amino acids long. CDR1 is SGHRS and CDR2 is YFSETQ in the germline V gene. CDR3 sequence reads: CASSPGQGANQPQHF. Written as DNA, the CDR3 is TGCGCCAGCAGTCCGGGACAGGGGGCTAATCAGCCCCAGCATTTT. The full variable domain, completed using reference TRBV5-1 and TRBJ1-5, is KAGVTQTPRYLIKTRGQQVTLSCSPISGHRSVSWYQQTPGQGLQFLFEYFSETQRNKGNFPGRFSGRQFSNSRSEMNVSTLELGDSALYLCASSPGQGANQPQHFGDGTRLSIL.

There are a few counts of this clonotype. The chain recombines TRBV24-1 with TRBJ2-2, with TRBD2 as a possible D gene (5 bases). The ends were cut back, 10 bases at V and 3 bases at J, with 11 bases in the middle. The germline gives CDR1 KGHDR, CDR2 SFDVKD. This CDR3 has 13 residues. In DNA form, the CDR3 reads TGTGCCACTACGGCAGCGGACACCGGGGAGCTGTTTTTT. It encodes CATTAADTGELFF.

This clonotype occurred a few times. The V and J genes are TRBV28 and TRBJ2-1, with D possibly matching TRBD1 (6 bases). Trimming left V 8 bases short and J 5 bases short, with 16 bases between. Looked up from germline, CDR1 is MDHEN and CDR2 is SYDVKM. CDR3 length equals 14 residues. The CDR3 sequence: CASRGTQFHNEQFF. In DNA, the CDR3 is TGTGCCAGCCGTGGGACACAGTTCCACAATGAGCAGTTCTTC.

V is TRBV20-1 and J is TRBJ2-1; D gene uncertain. Trimming removed 6 bases from V and 7 bases from J, with 19 bases in between. CDR3 size: 14 residues. Looked up from germline, CDR1 is DFQATT and CDR2 is SNEGSKA (reference sequence). CDR3 region: CSAPKAANRNEQFF. The CDR3 DNA reads as TGCAGTGCACCAAAGGCGGCAAATCGTAATGAGCAGTTCTTC.

This clonotype was picked up a small number of times. The chain recombines TRBV29-1 with TRBJ2-5, with 9 bases lining up with TRBD1. The length of the CDR3 is 12 residues. V was clipped by 7 bases and J by 9 bases; unmatched bases: 9. CDR1 is SQVTM, CDR2 ANQGSEA, per germline. CDR3 region: CSDQDRGEPQYF. In DNA, the CDR3 is TGCAGCGACCAAGACAGGGGGGAGCCCCAGTACTTC.